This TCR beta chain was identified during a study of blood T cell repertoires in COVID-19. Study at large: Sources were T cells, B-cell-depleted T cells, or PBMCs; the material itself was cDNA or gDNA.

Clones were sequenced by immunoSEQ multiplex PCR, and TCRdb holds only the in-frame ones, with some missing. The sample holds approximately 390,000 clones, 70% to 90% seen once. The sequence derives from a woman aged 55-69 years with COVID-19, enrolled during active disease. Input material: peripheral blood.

CDR3 region: CASSLSSVQPQHF. The CDR3 DNA reads as TGTGCCAGCAGTTTGTCCTCCGTCCAGCCCCAGCATTTT. The chain combines TRBV27 with TRBJ1-5; D gene ambiguous. Germline V gene sequence: CDR1 MNHEY, CDR2 SMNVEV (reference sequence). Trimming cost V 3 bases and J 7 bases, with 10 bases left between them. The CDR3 is 13 amino acids.